The present TCR beta chain was sequenced within a study of graft-versus-host responses after intestinal transplantation. On this clone itself: What it binds is unknown.

The CDR3 consists of 13 residues. Trimming shortened V by 3 bases and J by 3 bases, and 8 bases separated the two germline ends. Germline-derived CDR1 and CDR2 are MDHEN and SYDVKM. Assay used: immunoSEQ multiplex PCR; TCRdb lists only in-frame clones, some missing. The profile covers about 36,000 clones, with 94% appearing a single time and roughly 0.22% taken by the ten largest. Here the sequenced sample was unstimulated CD4+ T cells sorted from spleen or lymph node cells, taken before transplant. The sequence derives from a human donor who was the organ donor for an intestinal transplant. The chain has TRBV28 and TRBJ1-2; D possibly corresponds to TRBD1 (5 bases). CDR3 amino acids: CASSFGGHYGYTF. CDR3 in DNA: TGTGCCAGCAGTTTTGGGGGTCACTATGGCTACACCTTC.